The clone carrying this TCR beta chain was found a few times. Its antigen remains unknown. The data derive from a study of blood T cells in healthy people across ages. Study results and limitations: CMV status of donors was not determined, possibly confounding expanded clonotype changes. Per million T cells, TCR beta diversity dropped about linearly as age rose.

The trim removed 3 bases at V and 8 bases at J, leaving 14 bases unmatched. CDR3 length equals 18 residues. Then a second PCR, running about 6 to 11 cycles, was carried out with a sample-barcoded 5' primer and a J-beta primer mix. Each CDR3 protein gets one entry after TCRdb re-called the 5' RACE reads with MiXCR. Here the sample spans just under 550,000 distinct CDR3 sequences, under 30% being singletons. This sample also appeared in a second study, on T cells of mothers and their children. That source adds: Material was donated by three healthy Caucasian mothers and their six children.

The sample consisted of blood. This sequence originates from a boy between 10 and 17 years old in good health. The chain carries TRBV12-3 or TRBV12-4 and TRBJ2-1, with 12 nucleotides matching TRBD2. Written as DNA, the CDR3 is TGTGCCAGCAGTTTTCAGGGGCTAGCGGGGGGGCGATTCGATGAGCAGTTCTTC. Protein product: CASSFQGLAGGRFDEQFF.